This T cell receptor beta chain was identified during a study of blood T cell repertoires in COVID-19. Study information: Samples representing acute and convalescent COVID-19 were sourced from the United States, Italy and Spain. Sources were T cells, B-cell-depleted T cells, or PBMCs; the material itself was cDNA or gDNA.

Per the original methods: It was from reference gene primer amplification that nucleated cell counts were estimated. Only in-frame clones appear in the TCRdb table, and some are missing; sequencing was by immunoSEQ multiplex PCR. V and J calls and clone size are given by that table; D and trimming were obtained from the DNA. This sample carries 180,000 or so clones, approximately 92% of them seen once, and the ten largest clones take around 2%. Participants were placed into cohorts based on the clinical history they reported. After removal of 6 bases from V and 1 base from J, the junction contained 10 bases not matched to a gene. From germline, CDR1 is SNHLY and CDR2 FYNNEI. The CDR3 contains 17 residues. This clone showed up just once.

Sequenced input: PBMCs or T cells enriched from blood (not recorded which). This chain joins TRBV2 and TRBJ1-1; 11 nucleotides match TRBD1. The TCR comes from a woman aged 40-49 years with acute COVID-19. CDR3 protein: CASRSMDRGHGNTEAFF. Here the CDR3 DNA reads TGTGCCAGCAGATCCATGGACAGGGGGCATGGGAACACTGAAGCTTTCTTT.